The following is a T cell receptor (beta chain) sequence with its context. The clone's antigen remains unknown. Per-nucleotide qualities are absent, and no much larger clonotype sits a single base away. Other DNA sequences in the sample encode the same CDR3. The sample originates from a study of shared clonotypes between healthy human individuals (TCRdb year 2020). Notes on the research overall: A couple of women and a few men aged 18 to 49 years were included in the cohort. To estimate repertoire size and how much clonotype sharing occurs between individuals, the study deeply sequenced the blood TCR repertoires of five healthy adults. Leukapheresis yielded between about 0.94 and 8.9 billion PBMCs per donor. For each donor, three plates each were used for CD4 naive and CD4 memory, two plates were used for CD8 naive, and one plate was used for CD8 memory. Libraries were prepared and TCR repertoires were sequenced by different laboratories using diverse techniques, in order to increase sequencing depth and limit assay-specific biases. Broader findings and caveats from the paper: Because the study included only a small number of donors, the genetic and exposure-history diversity represented was limited. Based on pairwise subsampling, the degree of clonotype sharing among donors was expected to be affected by sequencing depth. Naive subsets generally had larger estimated clonotype richness than memory subsets did. Across a few donors, roughly 5.4% of naive CD4, approximately 3.6% of naive CD8, 2% to 2.5% of memory CD4, and 0.4% of memory CD8 clonotypes were shared. Incomplete sequencing was indicated by rarefaction of sorted-subset datasets, despite the large sequencing depth. Compared with non-shared clonotypes, clonotypes shared by all four sorted-subset donors had higher generation probabilities. Sampling was restricted to blood, and TCR repertoires in tissues likely differ from the TCR repertoires found in blood.

Using the deep immunoSEQ assay, multiplex PCR amplified TCR CDR3 regions from genomic DNA. Extracted genomic DNA from each cell subset was distributed evenly across all wells of several immunoSEQ 96-well plates, and each plate was treated as a replicate. Each replicate PCR for sorted subsets received about 180 ng genomic DNA, equal to 30,000 or so T cell genomes. The purified libraries were quantified using a Qubit 3.0 fluorometer, sized with a Bioanalyzer 2100, and then quantified again using the KAPA Library Quantification kit. Each immunoSEQ 96-well plate was sequenced on its own single-read 150-cycle Illumina NextSeq 550 flow cell. The authors' analysis ran thus. Because the immunoSEQ output held only junctional sequences and lacked quality scores, the filtering could not match the filtering applied to full-length reads. To assign V/J genes and CDR3, sequences were annotated using PyIR, a Python wrapper for IgBLAST v1.9, with IMGT germline references. Any read was removed if the V/J assignment was weak (E-value above 1e-6), the CDR3 was missing, or the read contained stop codons, out-of-frame junctions, or ambiguous translated residues. V3J clonotypes were defined as sequences sharing an identical inferred V gene, J gene, and CDR3 amino acid sequence. To compute the percentage overlap between repertoires, the number of shared unique clonotypes was divided by the size of the smaller repertoire. Repertoire richness was assessed with RTK rarefaction, the Chao1 estimator, and Recon v2.1 estimates of unobserved clonotypes. Generation probabilities were computed with OLGA for all TCRbeta clonotypes obtained by the gDNA method from four donors. Held by TCRdb, this immuneACCESS table contains in-frame sequences only and omits some clones. Under half of the omission traces to an unresolved V gene where checked; the cause of the rest is unknown. V and J calls and clone size come straight from that table; D and trimming were deduced from the DNA. The sample table lists roughly 650,000 clones, approximately 96% of them with a count of one. About 0.12% of the sample is taken by the ten largest.

CD8 naive samples consisted of CD45RO-negative cells that were positively selected for CCR7, yielding a CD45RA+CCR7+ population without TemRA cells. Donors were healthy HIV-negative adults with no recently reported acute infections or vaccinations. Every donor was a Caucasian adult residing in Nashville, Tennessee, USA. Blood was obtained by leukapheresis, after which PBMCs were separated by Ficoll-Histopaque density gradient centrifugation and cryopreserved in liquid nitrogen vapor phase. Analytical flow cytometry was used to check the purity and quantity of each magnetically sorted T cell population. From each sorted fraction, genomic DNA was isolated and quantified by UV absorbance on a Nanodrop 2000c. The CDR3, from cysteine to phenylalanine, totals 13 residues. This entry keeps only the CDR3 DNA: 39 bases, framed from base 1. Clipping removes 3 bases from V and 2 bases from J, with 0 as the unmatched junction base count. Looking up the germline V gene (reference sequence) yields CDR1 LNHDA and CDR2 SQIVND.

This receptor was identified in a woman in her twenties or thirties in good health. Sequencing was done on a sample of naive CD8+ T cells sorted from blood. The sample's cell subset or site, from its label and the paper: CD45RA+CCR7+. The chain joins TRBV19 to TRBJ2-7, and 8 junctional nucleotides match TRBD1. The CDR3 reads as follows: CASSMTGAYEQYF. The sequence in DNA is TGTGCCAGTAGTATGACAGGGGCCTACGAGCAGTACTTC. Outside the CDR3, residues come from the reference TRBV19 and TRBJ2-7 proteins, so the full variable domain is: DGGITQSPKYLFRKEGQNVTLSCEQNLNHDAMYWYRQDPGQGLRLIYYSQIVNDFQKGDIAEGYSVSREKKESFPLTVTSAQKNPTAFYLCASSMTGAYEQYFGPGTRLTVT.